This T cell receptor beta chain emerged from a study of beta chain features in type 1 diabetes. Study-wide results and limits: Resolution of whether HLA type affects TCRB rearrangement was not achieved here. Patients with type 1 diabetes carried fewer insertions and had more deletions at their VDJ junctions. All four CD4+ subsets from Type 1 diabetes patients carried moderately but significantly shorter TCRB CDR3s.

Germline lookup yields CDR1 SGHNT and CDR2 YYREEE (reference sequence). V lost 1 base and J lost 6, with 13 bases in between. The CDR3 consists of 15 residues. With respect to this clone: Its cognate antigen is unknown.

What was sequenced were expressed TCRB transcripts, since all of the isolated RNA had been reverse transcribed. Naive, central memory and regulatory T cell samples produced a mean of approximately 3.6 million reads. Profiling relied on immunoSEQ multiplex PCR, and the TCRdb table lists in-frame clones only, not all of them. The sample has hundreds of thousands of clones, about 70% seen once. This TCR was sampled from a man aged 25-40 years in good health. The sample was naive CD4+ T cells from blood. V gene TRBV5-4 combines with J gene TRBJ1-4, with D unclear. DNA of the CDR3: TGTGCCAGCAGCTTGCCGGGCATAATAGATGAAAAACTGTTTTTT. Its translation is CASSLPGIIDEKLFF.